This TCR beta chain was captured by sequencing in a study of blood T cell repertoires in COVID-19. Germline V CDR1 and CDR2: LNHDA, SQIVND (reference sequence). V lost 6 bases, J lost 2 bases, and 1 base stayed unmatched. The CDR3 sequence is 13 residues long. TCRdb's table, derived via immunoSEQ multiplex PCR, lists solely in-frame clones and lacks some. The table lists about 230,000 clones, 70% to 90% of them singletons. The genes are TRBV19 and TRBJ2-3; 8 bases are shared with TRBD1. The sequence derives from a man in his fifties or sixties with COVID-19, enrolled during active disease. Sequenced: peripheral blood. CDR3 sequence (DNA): TGTGCCAGTAGGGACAGGGTCACAGATACGCAGTATTTT. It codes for CASRDRVTDTQYF.